The 25 T cell receptor beta chains given below trace back to one sample, sequenced in a study of molecular identifiers for immune sequencing clone quantification. TCRdb called the PCR reads again in MiXCR, with one record for every CDR3 protein. Of 460,000 or so distinct CDR3 sequences detected, around a fifth appear once; the ten largest clones hold under 0.85%. The sequencing input was naive CD8+ T cells from blood, with Jurkat cell RNA spiked in. The subset denotes: FACS-sorted CD8+CD4-CCR7+CD45RA+ naive T cells. The receptor source for this set is a human donor in good health. Some libraries in this study had Jurkat cell RNA spiked in.

In its sample, this clonotype was seen many times. The V call is TRBV7-9, the J call TRBJ2-3, with 8 bases fitting TRBD2. The CDR3 consists of 14 residues. The germline V gene has CDR1 SEHNR and CDR2 FQNEAQ (reference sequence). V shed 3 bases and J 4 bases; nucleotides not matched to a gene: 3. Here the CDR3 DNA reads TGTGCCAGCAGCTTCAGTAGCGGGGCAGATACGCAGTATTTT. It translates to CASSFSSGADTQYF. The full variable domain, with the rest looked up from reference TRBV7-9 and TRBJ2-3, is DTGVSQNPRHKITKRGQNVTFRCDPISEHNRLYWYRQTLGQGPEFLTYFQNEAQLEKSRLLSDRFSAERPKGSFSTLEIQRTEQGDSAMYLCASSFSSGADTQYFGPGTRLTVL.

J is TRBJ2-1 and V is TRBV7-9; D uncertain. The CDR3 runs 13 residues. With 0 bases removed from V and 9 bases from J, the gap between germline ends came to 9 bases. From germline, CDR1 is SEHNR and CDR2 FQNEAQ (reference sequence). The DNA for the CDR3 is TGTGCCAGCAGCTTAGCGTTAGGCGTTGAGCAGTTCTTC. It codes for CASSLALGVEQFF.

This clonotype showed up just once. In this CDR3 the conserved last residue, phenylalanine or tryptophan, is missing, so a read error is likely. This sequence joins TRBV6-5 and TRBJ2-1; D unresolved. Trimming took off 0 bases at V and 8 bases at J, with 8 bases between the two ends. The CDR3 spans 13 residues. Looked up from germline, CDR1 is MNHEY and CDR2 is SVGAGI. The CDR3 DNA sequence: TGTGCCAGCAGTTACTCGAAAGGGTATGAGCAGTTCTCC. It specifies CASSYSKGYEQFS.

This clonotype was seen ten or more times. CDR3 in DNA: TGTGCCAGCAGCCGCCCTAGCACAGATACGCAGTATTTT. Its protein is CASSRPSTDTQYF. This chain links TRBV13 with TRBJ2-3; D ambiguous. Germline V lookup: CDR1 PRHDT, CDR2 FYEKMQ (reference sequence). Trimming removed 5 bases at V and 0 bases at J, with 6 bases between. CDR3 length: 13 residues. The complete variable domain, with remaining parts taken from reference TRBV13 and TRBJ2-3, reads AAGVIQSPRHLIKEKRETATLKCYPIPRHDTVYWYQQGPGQDPQFLISFYEKMQSDKGSIPDRFSAQQFSDYHSELNMSSLELGDSALYFCASSRPSTDTQYFGPGTRLTVL.

J is TRBJ1-5 and V is TRBV28; D not certain. Germline V lookup: CDR1 MDHEN, CDR2 SYDVKM. This CDR3 comprises 14 residues. V shed 5 bases and J shed 7 bases, with 15 bases lying between them. The CDR3 DNA is TGTGCCAGCAGTGCTGGAGGGTTGTACCAGCCCCAGCATTTT. Its translation: CASSAGGLYQPQHF.

The V and J genes are TRBV11-3 and TRBJ2-3, with TRBD2 matching over 12 bases. This CDR3 spans 16 amino acids. Germline assignment: CDR1 SGHNT and CDR2 YENEEA. Losses at the gene ends were 5 bases for V and 2 bases for J; bases not matched to a gene: 5. The CDR3, as DNA: TGTGCCAGCAGCCCGAGGACTAGCGGGGCCACAGATACGCAGTATTTT. Protein sequence: CASSPRTSGATDTQYF.

This clonotype was observed a handful of times. The genes are TRBV7-2 and TRBJ2-5, with 10 bases identical to TRBD2. CDR1 SGHTA and CDR2 FQGNSA come from the germline V gene. The trim removed 1 base at V and 2 bases at J, leaving 7 bases unmatched. The CDR3 spans 17 residues. The CDR3 sequence is CASSLGLGLAAQETQYF. DNA of the CDR3: TGTGCCAGCAGCTTAGGTCTCGGACTAGCGGCGCAAGAGACCCAGTACTTC.

About this clonotype itself: A much larger clone differs by one base, so this may be a read error. The rearrangement joins TRBV30 to TRBJ2-3; 14 bases are shared with TRBD2. Germline CDR1 reads GTSNPN; CDR2 reads SVGIG (reference sequence). The CDR3 has 16 amino acids. The CDR3 here is CAWSQTSGGVLDTQCF. CDR3 DNA: TGTGCCTGGAGTCAGACTAGCGGGGGGGTTTTAGATACGCAGTGTTTT.

The chain recombines TRBV20-1 with TRBJ2-7; 16 positions match TRBD2. CDR3 size: 20 residues. Germline V gene sequence: CDR1 DFQATT, CDR2 SNEGSKA (reference sequence). V lost 3 bases and J lost 1; bases outside the gene matches: 15. CDR3 loop: CSARGANPGLAGGRSYEQYF. The CDR3 coding sequence is TGCAGTGCTAGGGGGGCTAACCCGGGACTAGCGGGGGGGAGGTCCTACGAGCAGTACTTC.

The gene calls are TRBV20-1 and TRBJ1-2; the D gene is possibly TRBD1 (5 bases). V was pared by 5 bases and J by 5 bases, with 15 bases between. Germline V CDR1 and CDR2: DFQATT, SNEGSKA (reference sequence). This CDR3 has 13 residues. The DNA of the CDR3 is TGCAGTGCTGGGACTCAGGGTTTATATGGCTACACCTTC. It translates to CSAGTQGLYGYTF.

The V call is TRBV27, the J call TRBJ1-4; 8 bases match TRBD1. Germline V CDR1 and CDR2: MNHEY, SMNVEV (reference sequence). The ends lost 5 bases at V and 7 bases at J; junction bases unmatched: 6. The CDR3 is 14 amino acids. This chain's CDR3 is CASSPQGAREKLFF. DNA of the CDR3: TGTGCCAGCAGTCCTCAGGGGGCACGTGAAAAACTGTTTTTT.

This clonotype has a handful of counts. This chain uses TRBV27 with TRBJ1-5, with TRBD1 matching over 11 bases. The CDR3 runs 17 residues. Germline assignment: CDR1 MNHEY and CDR2 SMNVEV (reference sequence). V lost 4 bases to trimming and J lost 6 bases; unmatched junction nucleotides: 11. CDR3 amino acids: CASSSGAGTGGVQPQHF. The CDR3 DNA reads TGTGCCAGCAGTTCCGGCGCCGGGACAGGGGGGGTTCAGCCCCAGCATTTT.

Ten or more counts support this clonotype. The chain uses TRBV7-9 and TRBJ1-1; D might be TRBD1 (6 bases). The CDR3 runs 13 residues. CDR1 and CDR2 from the germline V gene are SEHNR and FQNEAQ (reference sequence). The V end was cut by 2 bases, the J end by 5 bases, with 9 bases between. The CDR3 region is CASSLFRGTEAFF. Here the CDR3 DNA reads TGTGCCAGCAGCTTATTTAGGGGGACTGAAGCTTTCTTT.

Ten or more counts support this clonotype. This sequence joins TRBV30 and TRBJ2-2, with a tentative D call TRBD1 (6 bases). This CDR3 spans 13 amino acids. Trimming removed 3 bases from V and 2 bases from J, with 7 bases in between. Germline V CDR1 and CDR2: GTSNPN, SVGIG (reference sequence). Here the CDR3 reads CAWRQGNTGELFF. As DNA, the CDR3 is TGTGCCTGGAGACAGGGAAACACCGGGGAGCTGTTTTTT. The variable domain in full, completed from reference TRBV30 and TRBJ2-2, reads SQTIHQWPATLVQPVGSPLSLECTVEGTSNPNLYWYRQAAGRGLQLLFYSVGIGQISSEVPQNLSASRPQDRQFILSSKKLLLSDSGFYLCAWRQGNTGELFFGEGSRLTVL.

Many counts were recorded for this clonotype. This chain uses TRBV30 with TRBJ1-4; the match to TRBD1 covers 7 bases. Trimming took 4 bases from V and 4 from J; bases not matched to a gene: 9. The CDR3 covers 15 residues. Germline CDR1 reads GTSNPN; CDR2 reads SVGIG (reference sequence). In nucleotides, the CDR3 is TGTGCCTGGAACGCGAACAGGGGACTTAATGAAAAACTGTTTTTT. Translating it yields CAWNANRGLNEKLFF.

Of note for this clonotype: This sequence may be a read error, since a much larger clone differs from it by one base. This chain uses TRBV7-9 with TRBJ2-4, with D perhaps assigned TRBD1 or TRBD2 (5 bases each). CDR1 SEHNR and CDR2 FQNEAQ come from the germline V gene (reference sequence). The CDR3 is made up of 15 amino acids. The CDR3 DNA follows: TGTGCCAGCAGCCCAACGGGGCAGTCCAAAAACATTCGGTACTTC. This sequence encodes CASSPTGQSKNIRYF.

This clonotype has just a few counts. This chain joins TRBV19 and TRBJ2-3; perhaps TRBD1 as D (6 bases). Trimming cost V 5 bases and J 5 bases, with 17 bases left between them. Germline V gives CDR1 LNHDA, CDR2 SQIVND (reference sequence). This CDR3 has 15 residues. The CDR3 sequence is CASSFRQDPGDTQYF. The CDR3 DNA reads as TGTGCCAGTAGTTTCAGACAGGACCCCGGAGATACGCAGTATTTT.

This clonotype occurred a few times. The chain couples TRBV12-5 to TRBJ1-1; D unclear. Trimming left V 6 bases short and J 1 base short, with 15 bases between. The CDR3 is 15 amino acids. Germline CDR1 is LGHNT and CDR2 is FRNRAP. The CDR3 region is CASGAWVGKNTEAFF. Here the CDR3 DNA reads TGTGCTAGTGGGGCGTGGGTTGGAAAGAACACTGAAGCTTTCTTT.

The chain couples TRBV4-3 to TRBJ2-7; D uncertain. This CDR3 has 15 amino acids. Germline loops: CDR1 LGHNA, CDR2 YSLEER. The V and J ends lost 0 bases and 0 bases respectively, with 9 bases between them. CDR3 nucleotides: TGCGCCAGCAGCCAAGATCGGAGCGCCTCCTACGAGCAGTACTTC. It translates to CASSQDRSASYEQYF.

Comments on this clonotype: A clone one base away is much larger, so this may be a read error. The J gene is TRBJ1-6, the V gene TRBV7-9, with D hard to call. CDR3 length equals 16 residues. The germline V gene has CDR1 SEHNR and CDR2 FQNEAQ (reference sequence). The CDR3 sequence: CASSLWEGPRNSPPHF. CDR3 bases: TGTGCCAGCAGCTTATGGGAGGGTCCGCGTAATTCACCCCCCCACTTT.

This clonotype was seen a handful of times. This rearrangement joins TRBV18 to TRBJ2-2, with D tentatively TRBD1 (7 bases). V was shortened by 3 bases and J by 3 bases, with 29 bases between the two germline ends. The germline gives CDR1 KGHSH, CDR2 LQKENI. The CDR3 extends over 21 amino acids. The CDR3: CASSPGQTGALRGIDTGELFF. In nucleotides, the CDR3 is TGTGCCAGCTCACCGGGCCAAACAGGGGCCCTCCGCGGGATCGACACCGGGGAGCTGTTTTTT.

This clonotype was detected ten times or more. The genes are TRBV11-2 and TRBJ2-3; a possible D gene is TRBD2 (6 bases). V was cut by 3 bases and J by 6 bases, with 13 bases left in between. The V gene's germline CDR1 is SGHAT and CDR2 FQNNGV. The CDR3 is 14 amino acids. The chain's CDR3 is CASSLISGGDTQYF. In DNA, the CDR3 is TGTGCCAGCAGCTTGATTAGCGGCGGGGATACGCAGTATTTT.

This clonotype was observed many times. The chain combines TRBV2 with TRBJ1-1, with D maybe TRBD1 (5 bases). CDR1 and CDR2 (germline): SNHLY, FYNNEI. The CDR3 is made up of 14 amino acids. Deletions cut 4 bases from V and 0 bases from J, with 9 bases between. CDR3 DNA sequence: TGTGCCAGCAGTGTTCAGGACATGAACACTGAAGCTTTCTTT. Encoded protein: CASSVQDMNTEAFF.

There are a few counts of this clonotype. The rearrangement uses TRBV13 and TRBJ1-2, with 7 nucleotides matching TRBD1. Looked up from germline, CDR1 is PRHDT and CDR2 is FYEKMQ (reference sequence). V lost 5 bases and J lost 4; bases outside the gene matches: 4. This CDR3 spans 13 amino acids. In nucleotides, the CDR3 is TGTGCCAGCAGCCGACAGGGCCCCTATGGCTACACCTTC. It codes for CASSRQGPYGYTF.

The chain recombines TRBV5-3 with TRBJ2-2; D unresolved. TRBV5-3 counts as an open reading frame of uncertain function. The ends were cut back, 8 bases at V and 6 bases at J, with 17 bases in the middle. This CDR3 has 14 amino acids. CDR3 residues: CASSPGPNAGELFF. The DNA of the CDR3 is TGTGCCAGCAGCCCCGGACCTAACGCCGGGGAGCTGTTTTTT.